A single sample gave rise to the 29 T cell receptor beta chains below, sequenced in a study of post-analysis software for immune sequencing data (dated by TCRdb to between 2015 and 2017). Here is what the overall study found, with its caveats: Significantly higher frequencies in patients than in controls were found for roughly 5 TRBV segments, including TRBV5-6, TRBV5-1 and TRBV20-1.

Which antigens these TCRs recognize remains unknown. The library was prepared using PCR. The instrument given in TCRdb is Illumina HiSeq 2500. To reduce PCR and sequencing biases, unique molecular identifiers were incorporated into the TCR beta cDNA libraries. TCRdb reprocessed the public reads (quality trimming at Q25 with fastp, clone calling with MiXCR) and kept in-frame beta chains. Identical CDR3 protein sequences are pooled into one entry, listed with their most common genes and DNA. This sample gives some 800,000 distinct CDR3 sequences in total; around 46% of them show up just once. Jointly, the top ten make up roughly 4.9% of the sample. What was sequenced was blood. These TCRs come from a girl aged 5 to 17 with multiple sclerosis.

This clonotype was observed a few times. The chain has TRBV9 and TRBJ2-3, with 8 bases matching TRBD1. The CDR3 covers 16 residues. The junction had 7 bases not matched to a gene; V was cut back by 3 bases and J by 1 base. CDR1 is SGDLS and CDR2 is YYNGEE in the germline V gene. This CDR3 is CASSAWTGMGTDTQYF. CDR3 nucleotide sequence: TGTGCCAGCAGCGCTTGGACAGGGATGGGCACAGATACGCAGTATTTT.

This clonotype was found a few times. This chain links TRBV20-1 with TRBJ2-5; D is uncertain. Germline V lookup: CDR1 DFQATT, CDR2 SNEGSKA (reference sequence). Trimming pared 3 bases from V and 2 bases from J, leaving 16 bases between. The CDR3 runs to 15 residues. The CDR3: CSASRSTTHQETQYF. The CDR3 DNA reads as TGCAGTGCTAGTAGGTCCACCACTCATCAAGAGACCCAGTACTTC.

This clonotype has just a few counts. V and J are TRBV27 and TRBJ1-2; D is perhaps TRBD1 (5 bases). Trimming pared 6 bases from V and 5 bases from J, leaving 16 bases between. This CDR3 is 14 amino acids long. The germline V gene has CDR1 MNHEY and CDR2 SMNVEV (reference sequence). The CDR3 DNA reads TGTGCCAGCAGCCTCGGCGGTCCAGGGTATGGCTACACCTTC. Protein sequence: CASSLGGPGYGYTF.

This clonotype has ten or more counts. The rearrangement links TRBV24-1 to TRBJ2-2, with TRBD2 identical over 7 bases. CDR1 and CDR2 (germline): KGHDR, SFDVKD. The CDR3 is 16 residues long. Losses at the gene ends were 6 bases for V and 1 base for J; bases not matched to a gene: 7. The DNA of the CDR3 is TGTGCCACCAGTCAACGACTAGCCCAGAACACCGGGGAGCTGTTTTTT. It yields the protein CATSQRLAQNTGELFF.

V usage is TRBV20-1 and J usage is TRBJ2-5; 10 positions agree with TRBD1. Germline V lookup: CDR1 DFQATT, CDR2 SNEGSKA (reference sequence). V shed 5 bases and J 11 bases; nucleotides not matched to a gene: 14. CDR3 length equals 14 residues. The CDR3 DNA sequence: TGCAGTGCTCCAGCCGGGACAGGGGTTAACGGGCAGTACTTC. It codes for CSAPAGTGVNGQYF.

This clonotype was detected a few times. This rearrangement joins TRBV7-8 to TRBJ2-5; no clear D gene. The length of the CDR3 is 13 residues. CDR1 and CDR2 from the germline V gene are SGHVS and FQNEAQ. V lost 8 bases to trimming and J lost 0 bases, with 10 bases between them. CDR3 sequence reads: CASRRPNQETQYF. CDR3 sequence (DNA): TGTGCCAGCCGACGGCCTAACCAAGAGACCCAGTACTTC. Looking up the rest from reference TRBV7-8 and TRBJ2-5 gives the full variable domain: GAGVSQSPRYKVAKRGQDVALRCDPISGHVSLFWYQQALGQGPEFLTYFQNEAQLDKSGLPSDRFFAERPEGSVSTLKIQRTQQEDSAVYLCASRRPNQETQYFGPGTRLLVL.

This clonotype occurred a few times. CDR3: CASSGLRWYF. CDR3 bases: TGTGCCAGCAGTGGCCTTAGGTGGTACTTC. This chain connects TRBV25-1 to TRBJ2-7; no definite D call. The CDR3 covers 10 residues. From germline, CDR1 is MGHDK and CDR2 SYGVNS. The germline V and J ends were trimmed by 4 bases and 12 bases, with 10 bases remaining between them.

This clonotype has just a few counts. The chain joins TRBV20-1 to TRBJ2-7; 14 positions match TRBD2. V was pared by 0 bases and J by 7 bases, with 5 bases of the junction left unmatched. The V gene's germline CDR1 is DFQATT and CDR2 SNEGSKA (reference sequence). CDR3 length: 15 residues. The CDR3 nucleotides are TGCAGTGCTAGAGACGGGACTAGCGGGAGACGGGAGCAGTACTTC. Translation gives CSARDGTSGRREQYF.

The chain has TRBV7-8 and TRBJ2-4; D may be TRBD1 or TRBD2 (5 bases each). The J call is uncertain, as TRBJ2-7 better fits the DNA end. From germline, CDR1 is SGHVS and CDR2 FQNEAQ. CDR3 length equals 14 residues. CDR3 nucleotides: TGTGCCAGCAGCTCCGGGACGGGCACTCGCGAGCAGTACTTC. Its protein is CASSSGTGTREQYF.

The rearrangement uses TRBV11-1 and TRBJ1-2, with D unclear. V lost 1 base to trimming and J lost 3 bases, with 9 bases between them. The CDR3 is made up of 14 amino acids. Germline CDR1 is SGHAT and CDR2 is FQDESV (reference sequence). CDR3 residues: CASSLGPGDYGYTF. The CDR3 DNA sequence: TGTGCCAGCAGCTTAGGTCCCGGCGACTATGGCTACACCTTC.

The chain recombines TRBV2 with TRBJ1-2; tentatively, D is TRBD1 (6 bases). CDR1 and CDR2 (germline): SNHLY, FYNNEI. V was trimmed by 6 bases and J by 6 bases, leaving 11 bases between them. The CDR3 length is 12 residues. CDR3 in DNA: TGTGCCAGCAGCGCGGACAGTGATGGCTACACCTTC. The encoded protein is CASSADSDGYTF. Full variable domain (missing parts from reference TRBV2 and TRBJ1-2): EPEVTQTPSHQVTQMGQEVILRCVPISNHLYFYWYRQILGQKVEFLVSFYNNEISEKSEIFDDQFSVERPDGSNFTLKIRSTKLEDSAMYFCASSADSDGYTFGSGTRLTVV.

The chain links TRBV7-9 to TRBJ2-3; 7 nucleotides align to TRBD2. This CDR3 comprises 14 residues. Germline trimming cut 6 bases from V and 0 bases from J; bases unmatched to any gene: 3. The germline V gene has CDR1 SEHNR and CDR2 FQNEAQ (reference sequence). CDR3 amino acids: CASRLAESTDTQYF. The CDR3, as DNA: TGTGCCAGCAGGCTAGCGGAAAGCACAGATACGCAGTATTTT.

The rearrangement joins TRBV9 to TRBJ2-1, with 10 nucleotides matching TRBD2. The V gene's germline CDR1 is SGDLS and CDR2 YYNGEE. The CDR3 is 18 amino acids. Trimming cost V 4 bases and J 4 bases; bases outside gene matches: 14. CDR3 sequence (DNA): TGTGCCAGCAGCCGCGGACTAGCGGAAGGAGGCTTTTACAATGAGCAGTTCTTC. Its translation is CASSRGLAEGGFYNEQFF.

The chain uses TRBV6-1 and TRBJ2-7; 7 nucleotides align to TRBD1. V lost 6 bases, J lost 3 bases, and 8 bases stayed unmatched. The CDR3 covers 14 residues. CDR1 MNHNS and CDR2 SASEGT come from the germline V gene. The CDR3 spells CASRGTDPNYEQYF. The CDR3 DNA follows: TGTGCCAGCAGGGGGACAGACCCGAACTACGAGCAGTACTTC.

This rearrangement joins TRBV27 to TRBJ2-7; 9 nucleotides agree with TRBD1. Trimming removed 5 bases from V and 6 bases from J; junction bases left unmatched: 17. This CDR3 contains 17 residues. The germline V gene encodes CDR1 MNHEY and CDR2 SMNVEV (reference sequence). The CDR3: CASSRPLVGTGLREQYF. In nucleotides, the CDR3 is TGTGCCAGCAGTAGACCCCTTGTGGGGACAGGGCTTCGCGAGCAGTACTTC.

In its sample, this clonotype was seen a few times. The V gene is TRBV12-3 or TRBV12-4, the J gene TRBJ1-2; TRBD1 agrees at 7 bases. V was clipped by 4 bases and J by 8 bases; unmatched bases: 7. CDR3 size: 13 residues. The CDR3 spells CASSWVQGNGYTF. In DNA form, the CDR3 reads TGTGCCAGCAGTTGGGTACAGGGGAACGGCTACACCTTC.

This chain's CDR3 is CSAGRAVRSYEQYF. The DNA for the CDR3 is TGCAGTGCTGGGAGAGCGGTTCGCTCCTACGAGCAGTACTTC. V gene TRBV20-1 combines with J gene TRBJ2-7; a weak D match, TRBD2 (5 bases). The CDR3 extends over 14 amino acids. Germline V gene data show CDR1 as DFQATT and CDR2 as SNEGSKA (reference sequence). Trimming removed 5 bases at V and 0 bases at J, with 14 bases between.

This chain links TRBV6-1 with TRBJ1-5, with 8 nucleotides matching TRBD1. The CDR3 extends over 18 amino acids. J gave up 5 bases and V 7 bases, and 19 bases lay outside the gene matches. Looked up from germline, CDR1 is MNHNS and CDR2 is SASEGT. The CDR3 region is CASMMNRGTTAPDQPQHF. The DNA of the CDR3 is TGTGCCAGCATGATGAACAGGGGGACGACTGCGCCGGATCAGCCCCAGCATTTT.

V gene TRBV28 combines with J gene TRBJ1-2, with TRBD1 as a possible D gene (5 bases). Per germline, CDR1 MDHEN and CDR2 SYDVKM. CDR3 length: 14 amino acids. The V gene lost 1 base and the J gene lost 4 bases, with 10 bases spanning the gap. The CDR3 here is CASSLFQGGYGYTF. The CDR3 DNA follows: TGTGCCAGCAGTTTATTCCAGGGTGGCTATGGCTACACCTTC.

V and J are TRBV25-1 and TRBJ2-1; D possibly corresponds to TRBD2 (5 bases). Germline CDR1 is MGHDK and CDR2 is SYGVNS. V gave up 5 bases and J gave up 5 bases, with 10 bases separating them. The CDR3 covers 13 residues. The CDR3 DNA reads as TGTGCCAGCAGTCCCATGCGGGACAATGAGCAGTTCTTC. This codes for CASSPMRDNEQFF.

The chain combines TRBV4-1 with TRBJ2-1, with no clear D. This CDR3 spans 12 amino acids. Germline V gives CDR1 MGHRA, CDR2 YSYEKL. The ends were cut back, 0 bases at V and 15 bases at J, with 12 bases in the middle. The CDR3 nucleotides are TGCGCCAGCAGCCAAGACGGAGTGGTTCCGTTCTTC. Translation gives CASSQDGVVPFF.

The chain carries TRBV6-1 and TRBJ2-7; TRBD2 matches 13 bases. Looked up from germline, CDR1 is MNHNS and CDR2 is SASEGT. The trim removed 7 bases at V and 1 base at J, leaving 19 bases unmatched. The CDR3 contains 20 residues. The CDR3 nucleotides are TGTGCCAGCATCAAAACCGGGACTAGCGGGGTCAAGCCCCTATCCTACGAGCAGTACTTC. Protein: CASIKTGTSGVKPLSYEQYF.

The CDR3 sequence is CASSPPGETETQYF. CDR3 nucleotides: TGTGCCAGCAGTCCACCGGGAGAAACGGAGACCCAGTACTTC. The genes are TRBV12-3 or TRBV12-4 and TRBJ2-5; tentatively, D is TRBD2 (6 bases). This CDR3 comprises 14 residues. With 5 bases removed from V and 5 bases from J, the gap between germline ends came to 15 bases.

The chain links TRBV4-1 to TRBJ2-5; 9 nucleotides agree with TRBD2. Unmatched junction bases numbered 16, after V lost 0 bases and J lost 11 bases. This CDR3 is 17 amino acids long. The germline V gene has CDR1 MGHRA and CDR2 YSYEKL. CDR3: CASSQEPPAGGPNEQYF. For the CDR3, the DNA is TGCGCCAGCAGCCAAGAGCCTCCGGCGGGAGGGCCGAATGAGCAGTACTTC.

The rearrangement uses TRBV14 and TRBJ2-5; D is perhaps TRBD2 (5 bases). Germline CDR1 and CDR2: SGHDN and FVKESK. This CDR3 contains 15 residues. Trimming took 4 bases from V and 0 from J, leaving 12 bases between them. The CDR3 coding sequence is TGTGCCAGCAGCCCGGCCACGGACTACCAAGAGACCCAGTACTTC. Translating it yields CASSPATDYQETQYF. Supplemented by reference TRBV14 and TRBJ2-5, the full variable domain reads EAGVTQFPSHSVIEKGQTVTLRCDPISGHDNLYWYRRVMGKEIKFLLHFVKESKQDESGMPNNRFLAERTGGTYSTLKVQPAELEDSGVYFCASSPATDYQETQYFGPGTRLLVL.

In its sample, this clonotype was seen once. The CDR3 loop reads CASSAGLARELFF. Written as DNA, the CDR3 is TGTGCCAGCAGCGCGGGCCTGGCCCGGGAGCTGTTTTTT. J is TRBJ2-2 and V is TRBV14; possible D gene TRBD2, 5 bases. The V end was cut by 5 bases, the J end by 9 bases, with 13 bases between. The CDR3 loop spans 13 amino acids. The germline V gene encodes CDR1 SGHDN and CDR2 FVKESK.

This clonotype was observed a handful of times. The V call is TRBV20-1, the J call TRBJ2-7; tentative D call: TRBD1 (6 bases). The CDR3 spans 13 residues. Looked up from germline, CDR1 is DFQATT and CDR2 is SNEGSKA (reference sequence). Trimming left V 6 bases short and J 3 bases short, with 15 bases between. CDR3 bases: TGCAGTGCGCGATCAGGGGCCCGCTACGAGCAGTACTTC. Its protein is CSARSGARYEQYF.

The rearrangement uses TRBV20-1 and TRBJ2-5; 13 nucleotides match TRBD2. CDR1 is DFQATT and CDR2 is SNEGSKA in the germline V gene (reference sequence). The CDR3 runs 13 residues. For the CDR3, the DNA is TGCAGCAGACTAGCGGGAGGACAAGAGACCCAGTACTTC. It is translated as CSRLAGGQETQYF.

This clonotype was counted a few times. The DNA for the CDR3 is TGTGCCAGCAGCGCATGGGCGGGAGTGGTCGATGAGCAGTTCTTC. Its protein product is CASSAWAGVVDEQFF. The chain has TRBV7-8 and TRBJ2-1, with 7 bases aligning to TRBD2. This CDR3 region has 15 residues. The V gene's germline CDR1 is SGHVS and CDR2 FQNEAQ. Trimming at V came to 5 bases and at J to 8 bases, leaving 12 bases not matched to a gene.